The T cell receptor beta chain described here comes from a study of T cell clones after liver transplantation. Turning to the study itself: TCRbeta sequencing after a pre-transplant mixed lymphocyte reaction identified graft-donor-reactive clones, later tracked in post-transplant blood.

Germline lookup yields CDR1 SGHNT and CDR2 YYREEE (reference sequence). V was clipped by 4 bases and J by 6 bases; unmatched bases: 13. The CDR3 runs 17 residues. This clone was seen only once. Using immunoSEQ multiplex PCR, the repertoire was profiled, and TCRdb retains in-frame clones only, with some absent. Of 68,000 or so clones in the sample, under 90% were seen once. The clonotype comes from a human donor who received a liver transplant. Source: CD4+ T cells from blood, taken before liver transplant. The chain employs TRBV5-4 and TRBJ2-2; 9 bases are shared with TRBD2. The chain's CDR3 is CASSLTWLAGASGELFF. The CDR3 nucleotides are TGTGCCAGCAGCCTCACCTGGTTAGCGGGAGCCTCCGGGGAGCTGTTTTTT.